This passage covers 5 T cell receptor beta chains from one sample sequenced in a study of CD8 T cells in Susac syndrome. RNA amounts of 0.5 to 1 ug underwent reverse transcription with random hexamers. TCRdb itself ran the immunoSEQ multiplex PCR reads through MiXCR, one entry per CDR3 protein. The table includes under 110,000 distinct CDR3 sequences, 94% detected once. Sequencing was done on a sample of CD8+ T cells from PBMCs. All receptors come from a human donor with Susac syndrome.

This chain links TRBV2 with TRBJ2-7; the D is unclear. CDR3 length: 11 residues. The germline V gene has CDR1 SNHLY and CDR2 FYNNEI. The V gene lost 6 bases and the J gene lost 2 bases, with 5 bases spanning the gap. CDR3 bases: TGTGCCAGCAGGGGGACCTACGAGCAGTACTTC. Translation gives CASRGTYEQYF.

The rearrangement uses TRBV20-1 and TRBJ1-5; 8 bases line up with TRBD1. This CDR3 has 14 amino acids. CDR1 and CDR2 from the germline V gene are DFQATT and SNEGSKA (reference sequence). The ends lost 4 bases at V and 2 bases at J; junction bases unmatched: 4. The CDR3: CSAIPQGGNQPQHF. The DNA of the CDR3 is TGCAGTGCTATCCCACAGGGGGGCAATCAGCCCCAGCATTTT.

The chain joins TRBV2 to TRBJ1-6; D ambiguous. Looked up from germline, CDR1 is SNHLY and CDR2 is FYNNEI. The ends were cut back, 4 bases at V and 7 bases at J, with 5 bases in the middle. This CDR3 is 12 amino acids long. The CDR3: CASSGANSPLHF. The CDR3 nucleotides are TGTGCCAGCAGTGGGGCAAATTCACCCCTCCACTTT.

The chain links TRBV6-5 to TRBJ2-5; D gene uncertain. V was shortened by 3 bases and J by 5 bases, with 4 bases between the two germline ends. The CDR3 extends over 11 amino acids. The V gene's germline CDR1 is MNHEY and CDR2 SVGAGI. The CDR3 reads CASSYGETQYF. CDR3 coding DNA: TGTGCCAGCAGTTATGGGGAGACCCAGTACTTC.

The chain carries TRBV29-1 and TRBJ1-2, with D tentatively TRBD1 (5 bases). The CDR3 has 12 residues. Deletions cut 8 bases from V and 8 bases from J, with 18 bases between. Germline-derived CDR1 and CDR2 are SQVTM and ANQGSEA. This CDR3 reads CSLRSGEGGYTF. The DNA of the CDR3 is TGCAGCTTACGCTCGGGGGAAGGAGGCTACACCTTC. The complete variable domain, with remaining parts taken from reference TRBV29-1 and TRBJ1-2, reads SAVISQKPSRDICQRGTSLTIQCQVDSQVTMMFWYRQQPGQSLTLIATANQGSEATYESGFVIDKFPISRPNLTFSTLTVSNMSPEDSSIYLCSLRSGEGGYTFGSGTRLTVV.